This passage covers 32 T cell receptor beta chains from one sample sequenced in a study of regulatory T cells in long-lasting Graves disease. Sequencing libraries for TCR beta were prepared with iRepertoire HTBI primers and Arm-PCR of CDR3 regions. From the multiplex PCR reads, TCRdb called clonotypes with MiXCR, one entry per CDR3 protein. The repertoire has some 560,000 distinct CDR3 sequences, more than 15% of them found once; the top ten carry 20% to 30%. The time point denotes: newly diagnosed GD, antithyroid drugs for less than 3 months. With RNA extracted from PBMCs as input, the TCR library was made. These data were also filed under a second study, of T cells in Graves' hyperthyroidism and ophthalmopathy.

The sequencing used peripheral blood mononuclear cells (PBMCs), collected at new diagnosis, from a patient treated with antithyroid drugs. These receptor sequences come from a middle-aged woman with Graves disease.

This clonotype has a count of ten or more. The chain joins TRBV10-3 to TRBJ2-7; D remains unclear. V gave up 4 bases and J gave up 4 bases, with 14 bases separating them. The CDR3 runs 14 residues. Germline CDR1 and CDR2: ENHRY and SYGVKD. This CDR3 is CAISGNSSTYEQYF. The CDR3 DNA sequence: TGTGCCATCAGTGGGAACAGCTCTACTTACGAGCAGTACTTC.

This clonotype showed up many times. V usage is TRBV5-1 and J usage is TRBJ2-7, with D unresolved. Looked up from germline, CDR1 is SGHRS and CDR2 is YFSETQ. V was trimmed by 0 bases and J by 2 bases, leaving 9 bases between them. The CDR3 length is 14 residues. DNA for the CDR3: TGCGCCAGCAGCTTGGGGCAGGTTGCCTACGAGCAGTACTTC. The encoded protein is CASSLGQVAYEQYF.

This clonotype occurred many times. The CDR3 here is CASRIPGTSNTEAFF. As DNA, the CDR3 is TGCGCCAGCAGGATCCCCGGGACATCCAACACTGAAGCTTTCTTT. The gene calls are TRBV5-1 and TRBJ1-1; a weak D match, TRBD1 (6 bases). Germline CDR1 and CDR2: SGHRS and YFSETQ. The CDR3 consists of 15 residues. Trimming took 5 bases from V and 2 from J, leaving 16 bases between them.

This clonotype was found many times. This chain joins TRBV5-1 and TRBJ2-7, with D uncertain. Germline V lookup: CDR1 SGHRS, CDR2 YFSETQ. V lost 3 bases and J lost 5, with 24 bases in between. The CDR3 is made up of 17 amino acids. This CDR3 reads CASSWAGGRLVADEQYF. DNA of the CDR3: TGCGCCAGCAGCTGGGCAGGTGGTAGGTTGGTTGCAGACGAGCAGTACTTC. Drawing the rest from reference TRBV5-1 and TRBJ2-7, the complete variable domain is KAGVTQTPRYLIKTRGQQVTLSCSPISGHRSVSWYQQTPGQGLQFLFEYFSETQRNKGNFPGRFSGRQFSNSRSEMNVSTLELGDSALYLCASSWAGGRLVADEQYFGPGTRLTVT.

This clonotype has at least ten counts. The J gene is TRBJ2-2, the V gene TRBV11-3, with D possibly being TRBD1 or TRBD2 (6 bases each). V gave up 4 bases and J gave up 2 bases, with 23 bases separating them. The CDR3 is 19 amino acids. CDR1 and CDR2 from the germline V gene are SGHNT and YENEEA. CDR3 amino acids: CASSSNTGSGGTNTGELFF. The CDR3 nucleotides read TGTGCCAGCAGCTCAAATACAGGGAGTGGGGGGACTAACACCGGGGAGCTGTTTTTT.

The sample holds many counts of this clonotype. V usage is TRBV20-1 and J usage is TRBJ2-5; no clear D. The V and J ends lost 6 bases and 4 bases respectively, with 12 bases between them. CDR1 DFQATT and CDR2 SNEGSKA come from the germline V gene (reference sequence). There are 12 residues in the CDR3. The DNA of the CDR3 is TGCAGTGCGCTCACTCGGGCAGAGACCCAGTACTTC. It yields the protein CSALTRAETQYF.

The chain joins TRBV24-1 to TRBJ2-5, with D unresolved. This CDR3 comprises 13 residues. The V gene lost 0 bases and the J gene lost 5 bases, with 6 bases spanning the gap. CDR1 KGHDR and CDR2 SFDVKD come from the germline V gene. The CDR3 sequence is CATSDLVGETQYF. In DNA, the CDR3 is TGTGCCACCAGTGATTTGGTGGGGGAGACCCAGTACTTC.

This clonotype has ten or more counts. V and J are TRBV5-1 and TRBJ1-4, with D possibly being TRBD1 (6 bases). Per germline, CDR1 SGHRS and CDR2 YFSETQ. This CDR3 spans 15 amino acids. Trimming pared 4 bases from V and 5 bases from J, leaving 15 bases between. The DNA for the CDR3 is TGCGCCAGCAGCGAAGGACAGATACTGAATGAAAAACTGTTTTTT. Amino acid sequence: CASSEGQILNEKLFF.

The V and J genes are TRBV12-3 or TRBV12-4 and TRBJ2-3; D unresolved. The CDR3 loop spans 10 amino acids. V dropped 3 bases and J dropped 8 bases, with 3 bases sitting between them. The CDR3 loop reads CASSFRTQYF. In nucleotides, the CDR3 is TGTGCCAGCAGTTTCCGTACGCAGTATTTT.

A note on this clonotype: Possible read error: a much larger clone is one base away. The V and J genes are TRBV5-8 and TRBJ2-7; 9 positions agree with TRBD1. CDR1 and CDR2 from the germline V gene are SGHTS and YDEGEE. The length of the CDR3 is 16 residues. V dropped 0 bases and J dropped 4; count of bases not matched to a gene: 8. The CDR3 DNA sequence: TGTGCCAGCAGCTTGGGCCTCGGACAGGGGAAATACGAGCAGTACTTC. It codes for CASSLGLGQGKYEQYF.

The chain is built from TRBV6-2 or TRBV6-3 and TRBJ2-2; D possibly corresponds to TRBD1 (6 bases). Between the trimmed V and J ends, which lost 10 bases and 5 bases, there was a span of 11 bases. The CDR3 sequence is 12 residues long. Germline V gene sequence: CDR1 MNHEY, CDR2 SVGEGT. The CDR3 sequence is CATETGTGELFF. For the CDR3, the DNA is TGTGCCACCGAAACAGGGACCGGGGAGCTGTTTTTT.

In nucleotides, the CDR3 is TGTGCCAGCTCCCGAAGGACTACTCACCTACCCGAGGGCCAAGAGACCCAGTACTTC. Translated: CASSRRTTHLPEGQETQYF. This chain uses TRBV18 with TRBJ2-5, with a tentative D call TRBD2 (6 bases). With 6 bases removed from V and 1 base from J, the gap between germline ends came to 27 bases. CDR1 KGHSH and CDR2 LQKENI come from the germline V gene. The CDR3 is 19 amino acids.

This clonotype turned up a few times. V usage is TRBV9 and J usage is TRBJ2-2, with 10 bases identical to TRBD1. CDR3 length: 16 amino acids. Germline loops: CDR1 SGDLS, CDR2 YYNGEE. J gave up 3 bases and V 2 bases, and 4 bases lay outside the gene matches. CDR3 loop: CASSVETGGDTGELFF. The CDR3 bases are TGTGCCAGCAGCGTCGAGACAGGGGGCGACACCGGGGAGCTGTTTTTT.

The chain carries TRBV5-1 and TRBJ2-6; possible D gene TRBD1, 5 bases. CDR1 SGHRS and CDR2 YFSETQ come from the germline V gene. The CDR3 loop spans 15 amino acids. V dropped 2 bases and J dropped 4 bases, with 10 bases sitting between them. Here the CDR3 DNA reads TGCGCCAGCAGCTTACAGGAGCCCGGGGCCAACGTCCTGACTTTC. Encoded protein: CASSLQEPGANVLTF.

The rearrangement uses TRBV7-2 and TRBJ2-3, with TRBD2 identical over 7 bases. With V trimmed by 10 bases and J by 4 bases, 17 bases remained unmatched. Germline CDR1 and CDR2: SGHTA and FQGNSA. The CDR3 extends over 16 amino acids. In DNA, the CDR3 is TGTGCCACACCTAGCTCCCCGACGGGGGGTTCAGATACGCAGTATTTT. This translates into CATPSSPTGGSDTQYF.

This clonotype was detected ten times or more. This chain uses TRBV4-1 with TRBJ2-5, with TRBD1 matching 7 bases. The germline gives CDR1 MGHRA, CDR2 YSYEKL. The CDR3 sequence is 15 residues long. V gave up 4 bases and J gave up 2 bases; unmatched junction bases: 7. The CDR3 spells CASSPETGWQETQYF. The CDR3 DNA reads TGCGCCAGCAGCCCGGAGACAGGGTGGCAAGAGACCCAGTACTTC.

This chain connects TRBV12-3 or TRBV12-4 to TRBJ2-1, with unresolved D. The CDR3 has 17 amino acids. V lost 4 bases and J 0 bases, leaving 16 bases between the germline ends. The CDR3 coding sequence is TGTGCCAGCAGTTACTCGAGGCAGGCCAGCTCCTACAATGAGCAGTTCTTC. It translates to CASSYSRQASSYNEQFF.

This clonotype occurred a few times. The chain couples TRBV6-1 to TRBJ2-6; 8 bases line up with TRBD1. With 7 bases clipped from V and 2 bases from J, the junction kept 1 base outside the gene matches. The germline gives CDR1 MNHNS, CDR2 SASEGT. CDR3 length: 14 amino acids. The DNA of the CDR3 is TGTGCCAGCACGACAGGGGCTGGGGCCAACGTCCTGACTTTC. Encoded protein: CASTTGAGANVLTF.

This clonotype appeared a few times. The chain is built from TRBV6-5 and TRBJ2-3; 7 nucleotides agree with TRBD2. Germline V gene data show CDR1 as MNHEY and CDR2 as SVGAGI. After removal of 3 bases from V and 6 bases from J, the junction contained 6 bases not matched to a gene. CDR3 length: 14 amino acids. The CDR3 is CASSYERGGDTQYF. In DNA form, the CDR3 reads TGTGCCAGCAGTTATGAGCGGGGAGGGGATACGCAGTATTTT.

This clonotype was seen repeatedly, ten times or more. The chain combines TRBV7-9 with TRBJ2-2, with D possibly called TRBD1 or TRBD2 (5 bases each). The CDR3 spans 14 residues. Germline assignment: CDR1 SEHNR and CDR2 FQNEAQ (reference sequence). The V end was cut by 6 bases, the J end by 5 bases, with 13 bases between. CDR3 sequence reads: CASSWDLLTGELFF. The CDR3 nucleotides read TGTGCCAGCAGTTGGGACCTACTGACCGGGGAGCTGTTTTTT.

This clonotype was seen only a few times. The chain employs TRBV29-1 and TRBJ1-1, with 7 positions matching TRBD1. The junction had 9 bases not matched to a gene; V was cut back by 3 bases and J by 2 bases. Germline V gene lookup returns CDR1 SQVTM and CDR2 ANQGSEA. The CDR3 length is 15 residues. The CDR3 here is CSVDHRTGLNTEAFF. The CDR3 DNA sequence: TGCAGCGTTGATCACCGGACAGGACTAAACACTGAAGCTTTCTTT.

The V call is TRBV29-1, the J call TRBJ1-1, with unresolved D. The CDR3 is 12 residues long. Germline lookup yields CDR1 SQVTM and CDR2 ANQGSEA. The ends were cut back, 5 bases at V and 6 bases at J, with 13 bases in the middle. Written as DNA, the CDR3 is TGCAGCGTTTACAATGAGGGCGCTGAAGCTTTCTTT. Its translation is CSVYNEGAEAFF.

The chain carries TRBV4-2 and TRBJ2-7, with a weak D call TRBD2 (6 bases). CDR1 is LGHNA and CDR2 is YNFKEQ in the germline V gene. The CDR3 extends over 16 amino acids. Trimming removed 1 base from V and 0 bases from J, with 13 bases in between. The CDR3: CASSQVEGPNSYEQYF. The CDR3 region has the DNA TGTGCCAGCAGCCAAGTGGAGGGGCCCAACTCCTACGAGCAGTACTTC.

This clonotype was counted ten times or more. J is TRBJ2-2 and V is TRBV2; 7 nucleotides agree with TRBD1. The CDR3 consists of 13 residues. Trimming cost V 6 bases and J 8 bases; bases outside gene matches: 6. Germline lookup yields CDR1 SNHLY and CDR2 FYNNEI. The CDR3 loop reads CASSRQGRGELFF. The CDR3, as DNA: TGTGCCAGCAGCCGACAGGGCAGGGGGGAGCTGTTTTTT.

This clonotype has ten or more counts. The rearrangement links TRBV28 to TRBJ2-7; the D gene could be TRBD1 or TRBD2 (5 bases each). Germline lookup yields CDR1 MDHEN and CDR2 SYDVKM. Trimming took off 7 bases at V and 1 base at J, with 11 bases between the two ends. The CDR3 runs 13 residues. CDR3 amino acids: CASTPGQSYEQYF. The CDR3 nucleotides read TGTGCCAGCACCCCGGGGCAGTCCTACGAGCAGTACTTC.

This clonotype has ten or more counts. The rearrangement joins TRBV11-2 to TRBJ2-3; TRBD1 aligns across 7 bases. Germline V gene data show CDR1 as SGHAT and CDR2 as FQNNGV. Germline trimming cut 5 bases from V and 0 bases from J; bases unmatched to any gene: 5. CDR3 length equals 15 residues. CDR3 protein: CASSLDRDSTDTQYF. The DNA of the CDR3 is TGTGCCAGCAGCCTCGACAGGGATAGCACAGATACGCAGTATTTT.

In this sample, this clonotype turned up many times. V usage is TRBV9 and J usage is TRBJ1-4; no definite D call. The CDR3 totals 12 residues. The germline gives CDR1 SGDLS, CDR2 YYNGEE. The V end lost 4 bases, the J end lost 12 bases, and 13 bases lay between the germline ends. Here the CDR3 DNA reads TGTGCCAGCAGCTCCTTGGACCAGGAACTGTTTTTT. Translating gives CASSSLDQELFF.

This clonotype has at least ten counts. The gene calls are TRBV18 and TRBJ1-4; D perhaps matches TRBD1 (5 bases). The germline V and J ends were trimmed by 2 bases and 8 bases, with 12 bases remaining between them. The CDR3 contains 14 residues. In germline, CDR1 is KGHSH, CDR2 LQKENI. This chain's CDR3 is CASSPGQGLEKLFF. The DNA for the CDR3 is TGTGCCAGCTCACCAGGGCAGGGTCTCGAAAAACTGTTTTTT.

This clonotype has more than one count but fewer than ten. The genes are TRBV11-2 and TRBJ1-1; TRBD1 matches 7 bases. CDR1 is SGHAT, CDR2 FQNNGV, per germline. This CDR3 spans 15 amino acids. The V gene end was trimmed by 5 bases and the J gene end by 4 bases; junction bases not matched to a gene: 10. The CDR3 is CASSVTLQGGTEAFF. CDR3 DNA: TGTGCCAGCAGCGTTACCCTTCAGGGGGGCACTGAAGCTTTCTTT. Looking up the rest from reference TRBV11-2 and TRBJ1-1 gives the full variable domain: EAGVAQSPRYKIIEKRQSVAFWCNPISGHATLYWYQQILGQGPKLLIQFQNNGVVDDSQLPKDRFSAERLKGVDSTLKIQPAKLEDSAVYLCASSVTLQGGTEAFFGQGTRLTVV.

This clonotype was recorded many times. The J gene is TRBJ2-2, the V gene TRBV7-2; D is perhaps TRBD2 (6 bases). CDR1 and CDR2 from the germline V gene are SGHTA and FQGNSA. Trimming removed 6 bases from V and 0 bases from J, with 11 bases in between. This CDR3 has 15 residues. Here the CDR3 reads CASRRDLANTGELFF. CDR3 nucleotides: TGTGCCAGCAGGCGGGACTTAGCGAACACCGGGGAGCTGTTTTTT.

The J gene is TRBJ2-5, the V gene TRBV7-3; 10 bases fit TRBD1. The CDR3 consists of 18 residues. The germline CDR1 and CDR2 sequences are SGHTA and FQGTGA. The junction had 16 bases not matched to a gene; V was cut back by 2 bases and J by 7 bases. The CDR3 is CASSLGGTGAPYPGTQYF. For the CDR3, the DNA is TGTGCCAGCAGCTTAGGTGGGACAGGGGCCCCCTACCCTGGGACCCAGTACTTC.

This chain links TRBV30 with TRBJ1-5, with 7 bases matching TRBD1. Unmatched junction bases numbered 9, after V lost 3 bases and J lost 1 base. Germline V gives CDR1 GTSNPN, CDR2 SVGIG (reference sequence). This CDR3 is 16 amino acids long. The CDR3 spells CAWSSDRTRSNQPQHF. In DNA, the CDR3 is TGTGCCTGGAGCTCGGACAGGACCCGGAGCAATCAGCCCCAGCATTTT. Using reference TRBV30 and TRBJ1-5 for the parts outside the CDR3, the full variable domain is SQTIHQWPATLVQPVGSPLSLECTVEGTSNPNLYWYRQAAGRGLQLLFYSVGIGQISSEVPQNLSASRPQDRQFILSSKKLLLSDSGFYLCAWSSDRTRSNQPQHFGDGTRLSIL.